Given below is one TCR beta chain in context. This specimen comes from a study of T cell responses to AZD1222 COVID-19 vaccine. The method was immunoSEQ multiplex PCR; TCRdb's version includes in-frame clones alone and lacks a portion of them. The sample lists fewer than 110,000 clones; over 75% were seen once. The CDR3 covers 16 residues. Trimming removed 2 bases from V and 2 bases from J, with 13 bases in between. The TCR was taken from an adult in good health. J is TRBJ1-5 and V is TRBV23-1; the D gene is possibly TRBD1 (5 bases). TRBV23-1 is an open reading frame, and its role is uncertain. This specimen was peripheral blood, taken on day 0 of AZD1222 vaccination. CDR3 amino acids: CASSQRRGSGNQPQHF. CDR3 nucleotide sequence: TGCGCCAGCAGTCAACGGAGGGGAAGTGGCAATCAGCCCCAGCATTTT.